These 17 T cell receptor beta chains originate from one sample sequenced in a study of beta chain features in type 1 diabetes. Expressed TCRB transcripts were sequenced because the entire RNA isolate underwent reverse transcription. The repertoire was sequenced with immunoSEQ multiplex PCR; TCRdb's copy has only in-frame clones and lacks some. The top ten clones hold 0.06% to 0.07% of a sample with around 430,000 clones, around 28% of them seen once. The specimen was naive CD4+ T cells from blood. The receptors originated from a man younger than 35 in good health.

This rearrangement joins TRBV30 to TRBJ2-2, with TRBD2 as a possible D gene (6 bases). The germline V gene encodes CDR1 GTSNPN and CDR2 SVGIG (reference sequence). The CDR3 extends over 16 amino acids. The V end was cut by 2 bases, the J end by 1 base, with 14 bases between. The CDR3 DNA follows: TGTGCCTGGAGTCCCCCTGGGCGGGGGAACACCGGGGAGCTGTTTTTT. As protein: CAWSPPGRGNTGELFF.

The table lists this clone with a count of one. The V call is TRBV28, the J call TRBJ2-5, with D perhaps TRBD1 (6 bases). V shed 6 bases and J shed 5 bases, with 16 bases lying between them. The CDR3 contains 14 residues. The germline V gene has CDR1 MDHEN and CDR2 SYDVKM. The CDR3 bases are TGTGCCAGCAGCAGGGTGACAGGAGGTGAGACCCAGTACTTC. The encoded protein is CASSRVTGGETQYF. Using reference TRBV28 and TRBJ2-5 for the parts outside the CDR3, the full variable domain is DVKVTQSSRYLVKRTGEKVFLECVQDMDHENMFWYRQDPGLGLRLIYFSYDVKMKEKGDIPEGYSVSREKKERFSLILESASTNQTSMYLCASSRVTGGETQYFGPGTRLLVL.

The chain is built from TRBV25-1 and TRBJ2-7; no clear D gene. In germline, CDR1 is MGHDK, CDR2 SYGVNS. V was trimmed by 3 bases and J by 5 bases, leaving 8 bases between them. This CDR3 has 12 amino acids. The CDR3 nucleotides read TGTGCCAGCAGTGACAAAGTGAACGAGCAGTACTTC. Protein sequence: CASSDKVNEQYF.

This clone showed up just a few times. DNA for the CDR3: TGTGCCTGGAGTGCCCCCGATTGGCATCAGCCCCAGCATTTT. Translated: CAWSAPDWHQPQHF. The chain employs TRBV30 and TRBJ1-5; D is unclear. V dropped 1 base and J dropped 5 bases, with 12 bases sitting between them. The germline CDR1 and CDR2 sequences are GTSNPN and SVGIG (reference sequence). CDR3 length equals 14 residues.

The V gene is TRBV25-1, the J gene TRBJ1-3; 7 nucleotides match TRBD1. Germline V gene lookup returns CDR1 MGHDK and CDR2 SYGVNS. The CDR3 has 15 residues. After removal of 6 bases from V and 0 bases from J, the junction contained 5 bases not matched to a gene. CDR3 sequence (DNA): TGTGCCAGCAGCGTGACAGGGAGCTCTGGAAACACCATATATTTT. It encodes CASSVTGSSGNTIYF.

With regard to this clone: The sample holds other DNA sequences that translate to the same CDR3. V gene TRBV27 combines with J gene TRBJ2-1; D uncertain. V lost 2 bases and J lost 4, with 6 bases in between. Germline CDR1 reads MNHEY; CDR2 reads SMNVEV (reference sequence). This CDR3 comprises 13 residues. The chain's CDR3 is CASSLLGYNEQFF. CDR3 DNA: TGTGCCAGCAGTTTACTGGGATACAATGAGCAGTTCTTC.

This clone was counted between two and nine times. V and J are TRBV6-1 and TRBJ2-7; no definite D call. This CDR3 has 16 residues. Looked up from germline, CDR1 is MNHNS and CDR2 is SASEGT. V was shortened by 2 bases and J by 0 bases, with 14 bases between the two germline ends. CDR3 protein: CASSEWKDGFSYEQYF. For the CDR3, the DNA is TGTGCCAGCAGTGAATGGAAGGACGGATTCTCCTACGAGCAGTACTTC.

A few counts support this clone. Other DNA sequences within the sample encode an identical CDR3. The chain carries TRBV29-1 and TRBJ2-7; D remains ambiguous. Trimming removed 4 bases from V and 7 bases from J, with 8 bases in between. Germline V lookup: CDR1 SQVTM, CDR2 ANQGSEA. The CDR3 sequence is 10 residues long. CDR3 nucleotides: TGCAGCGTTGGGCTGGGAGAGCAGTACTTC. It is translated as CSVGLGEQYF.

The rearrangement uses TRBV5-1 and TRBJ1-1; 7 bases agree with TRBD1. Germline CDR1 is SGHRS and CDR2 is YFSETQ. The trim removed 4 bases at V and 5 bases at J, leaving 5 bases unmatched. The CDR3 has 13 amino acids. The CDR3, as DNA: TGCGCCAGCAGCCAAACAGGGGAAACTGAAGCTTTCTTT. It yields the protein CASSQTGETEAFF.

The V gene is TRBV29-1, the J gene TRBJ2-1; TRBD2 matches 7 bases. Trimming at V came to 6 bases and at J to 4 bases, leaving 9 bases not matched to a gene. Germline assignment: CDR1 SQVTM and CDR2 ANQGSEA. The CDR3 runs 14 residues. CDR3 protein: CSVRLADSYNEQFF. CDR3 sequence (DNA): TGCAGCGTCCGACTAGCAGATTCGTACAATGAGCAGTTCTTC.

The chain recombines TRBV9 with TRBJ1-3; no firm D call. Germline lookup yields CDR1 SGDLS and CDR2 YYNGEE. The CDR3 totals 16 residues. Trimming left V 0 bases short and J 0 bases short, with 10 bases between. This CDR3 is CASSVAPSSSGNTIYF. For the CDR3, the DNA is TGTGCCAGCAGCGTAGCCCCATCGAGCTCTGGAAACACCATATATTTT.

This clone appeared a few times. The rearrangement uses TRBV25-1 and TRBJ2-1; TRBD2 aligns across 9 bases. Germline lookup yields CDR1 MGHDK and CDR2 SYGVNS. The CDR3 totals 16 residues. The ends lost 2 bases at V and 0 bases at J; junction bases unmatched: 2. The CDR3, as DNA: TGTGCCAGCAGTGAACTAGCGGGGAGCTCCTACAATGAGCAGTTCTTC. It specifies CASSELAGSSYNEQFF.

This chain links TRBV5-1 with TRBJ2-1, with D possibly TRBD2 on 6 matching bases. V was cut by 4 bases and J by 1 base, with 15 bases left in between. CDR3 size: 16 residues. Germline assignment: CDR1 SGHRS and CDR2 YFSETQ. The CDR3 bases are TGCGCCAGCAGCGGAGGGCAGAGTATTTCCTACAATGAGCAGTTCTTC. Translation: CASSGGQSISYNEQFF.

There are a few counts of this clone. At the DNA level, this CDR3 is encoded by other sequences in the same sample as well. V and J are TRBV10-3 and TRBJ2-5; 7 bases agree with TRBD2. The junction had 4 bases not matched to a gene; V was cut back by 4 bases and J by 5 bases. Germline V CDR1 and CDR2: ENHRY, SYGVKD. This CDR3 contains 13 residues. CDR3 protein: CAISAQGGETQYF. In DNA form, the CDR3 reads TGTGCCATCAGTGCCCAGGGAGGGGAGACCCAGTACTTC.

V usage is TRBV25-1 and J usage is TRBJ1-2; D call uncertain. The CDR3 extends over 13 amino acids. Germline V gene sequence: CDR1 MGHDK, CDR2 SYGVNS. V was trimmed by 1 base and J by 5 bases, leaving 8 bases between them. The CDR3 protein is CASSEFGRYGYTF. DNA for the CDR3: TGTGCCAGCAGTGAATTCGGACGTTATGGCTACACCTTC.

This CDR3 is CATSRGQGWGEKLFF. CDR3 bases: TGTGCCACCAGCAGAGGCCAGGGATGGGGAGAAAAACTGTTTTTT. This chain connects TRBV15 to TRBJ1-4; TRBD1 might be the D (5 bases). V shed 1 base and J shed 8 bases, with 14 bases lying between them. The CDR3 contains 15 residues. The V gene's germline CDR1 is LNHNV and CDR2 YYDKDF (reference sequence).

This clone has only a few counts. The genes are TRBV5-1 and TRBJ2-1; TRBD2 aligns across 11 bases. The ends lost 0 bases at V and 16 bases at J; junction bases unmatched: 9. This CDR3 has 14 residues. CDR1 is SGHRS, CDR2 YFSETQ, per germline. As DNA, the CDR3 is TGCGCCAGCAGCTTGGTCGATAGCGGGAGGGCCGGTTTCTTC. Protein product: CASSLVDSGRAGFF.